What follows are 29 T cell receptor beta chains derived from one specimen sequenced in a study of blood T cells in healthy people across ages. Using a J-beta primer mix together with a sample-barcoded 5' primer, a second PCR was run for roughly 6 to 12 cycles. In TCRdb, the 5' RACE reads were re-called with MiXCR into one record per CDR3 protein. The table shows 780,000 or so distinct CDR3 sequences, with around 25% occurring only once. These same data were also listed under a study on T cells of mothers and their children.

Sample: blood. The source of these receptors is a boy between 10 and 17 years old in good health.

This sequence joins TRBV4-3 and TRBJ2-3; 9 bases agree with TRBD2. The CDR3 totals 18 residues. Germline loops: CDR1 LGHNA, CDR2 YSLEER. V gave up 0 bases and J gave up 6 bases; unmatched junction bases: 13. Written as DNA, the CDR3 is TGCGCCAGCAGCCAAGATATAGGGTTTAGCGGGAGCTGGGATACGCAGTATTTT. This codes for CASSQDIGFSGSWDTQYF.

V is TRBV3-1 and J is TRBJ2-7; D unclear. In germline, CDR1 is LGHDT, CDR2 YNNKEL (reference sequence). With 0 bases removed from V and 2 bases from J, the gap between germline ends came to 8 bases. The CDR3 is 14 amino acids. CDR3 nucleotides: TGTGCCAGCAGCCAAGATAAAACAGCCTACGAGCAGTACTTC. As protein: CASSQDKTAYEQYF.

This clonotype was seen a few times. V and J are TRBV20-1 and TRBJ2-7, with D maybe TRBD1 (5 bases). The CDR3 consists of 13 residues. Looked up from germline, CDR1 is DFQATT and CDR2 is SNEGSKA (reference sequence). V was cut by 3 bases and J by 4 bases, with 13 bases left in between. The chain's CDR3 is CSASQGRVYEQYF. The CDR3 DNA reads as TGCAGTGCTAGCCAGGGAAGGGTATACGAGCAGTACTTC.

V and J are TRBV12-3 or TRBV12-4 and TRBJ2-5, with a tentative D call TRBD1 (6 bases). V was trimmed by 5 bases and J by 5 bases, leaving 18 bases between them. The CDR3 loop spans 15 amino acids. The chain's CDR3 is CASSPDTGPHETQYF. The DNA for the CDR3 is TGTGCCAGCAGTCCCGATACAGGGCCACACGAGACCCAGTACTTC.

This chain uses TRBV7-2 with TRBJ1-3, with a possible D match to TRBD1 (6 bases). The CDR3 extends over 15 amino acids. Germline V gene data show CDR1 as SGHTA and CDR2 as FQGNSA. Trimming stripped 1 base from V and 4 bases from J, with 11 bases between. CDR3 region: CASSLDGGGGNTIYF. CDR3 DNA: TGTGCCAGCAGCTTAGATGGAGGGGGAGGAAACACCATATATTTT.

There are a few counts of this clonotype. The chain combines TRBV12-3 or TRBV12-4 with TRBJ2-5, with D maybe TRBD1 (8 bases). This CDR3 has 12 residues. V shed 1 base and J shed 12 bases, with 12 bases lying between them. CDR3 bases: TGTGCCAGCAGTTTAGGGACAGGGAGGGAGTACTTC. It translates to CASSLGTGREYF.

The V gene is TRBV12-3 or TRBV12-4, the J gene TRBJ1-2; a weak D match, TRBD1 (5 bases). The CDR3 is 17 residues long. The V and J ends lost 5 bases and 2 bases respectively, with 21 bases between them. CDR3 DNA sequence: TGTGCCAGCAGTCCCTCCGGGACTATCCCTGTAAACTATGGCTACACCTTC. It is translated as CASSPSGTIPVNYGYTF.

The CDR3 loop reads CASSVGDSPPGTSGRGGRTQYF. The CDR3 coding sequence is TGTGCCAGCAGCGTAGGGGACAGCCCTCCCGGGACTAGCGGGAGAGGGGGCCGGACCCAGTACTTC. The chain uses TRBV9 and TRBJ2-5; 14 bases are shared with TRBD2. The V and J ends lost 0 bases and 7 bases, in that order; junction bases with no gene match: 23. This CDR3 comprises 22 residues. Germline loops: CDR1 SGDLS, CDR2 YYNGEE.

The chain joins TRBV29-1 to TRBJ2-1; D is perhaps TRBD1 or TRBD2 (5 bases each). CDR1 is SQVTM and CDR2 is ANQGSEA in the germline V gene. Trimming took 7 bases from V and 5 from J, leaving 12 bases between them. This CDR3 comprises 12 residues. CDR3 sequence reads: CSAVGPNNEQFF. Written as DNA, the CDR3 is TGCAGCGCCGTGGGACCTAACAATGAGCAGTTCTTC.

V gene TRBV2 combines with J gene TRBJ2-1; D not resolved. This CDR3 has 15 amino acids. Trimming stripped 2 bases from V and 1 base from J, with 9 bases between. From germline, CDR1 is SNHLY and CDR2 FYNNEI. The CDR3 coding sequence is TGTGCCAGCAGTGAAAGCCGACTTTCCTACAATGAGCAGTTCTTC. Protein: CASSESRLSYNEQFF. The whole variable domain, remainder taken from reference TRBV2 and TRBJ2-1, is EPEVTQTPSHQVTQMGQEVILRCVPISNHLYFYWYRQILGQKVEFLVSFYNNEISEKSEIFDDQFSVERPDGSNFTLKIRSTKLEDSAMYFCASSESRLSYNEQFFGPGTRLTVL.

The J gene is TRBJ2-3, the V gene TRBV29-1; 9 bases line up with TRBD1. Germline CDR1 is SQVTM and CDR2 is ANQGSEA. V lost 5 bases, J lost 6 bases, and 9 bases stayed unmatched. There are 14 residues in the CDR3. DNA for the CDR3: TGCAGCGTTCTGGTACAGGGGGCAATGGATACGCAGTATTTT. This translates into CSVLVQGAMDTQYF.

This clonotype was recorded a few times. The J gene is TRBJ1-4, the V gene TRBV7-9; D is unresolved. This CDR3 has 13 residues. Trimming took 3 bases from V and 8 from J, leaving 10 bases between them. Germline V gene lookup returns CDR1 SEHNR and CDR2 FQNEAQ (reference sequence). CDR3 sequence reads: CASSFFGREKLFF. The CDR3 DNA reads TGTGCCAGCAGCTTTTTCGGGAGGGAAAAACTGTTTTTT.

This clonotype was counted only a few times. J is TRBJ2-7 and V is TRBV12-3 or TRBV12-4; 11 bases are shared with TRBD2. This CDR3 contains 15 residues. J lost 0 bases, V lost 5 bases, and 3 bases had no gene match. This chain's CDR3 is CASSRLAGSSYEQYF. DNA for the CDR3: TGTGCCAGCAGTCGACTAGCGGGGAGCTCCTACGAGCAGTACTTC.

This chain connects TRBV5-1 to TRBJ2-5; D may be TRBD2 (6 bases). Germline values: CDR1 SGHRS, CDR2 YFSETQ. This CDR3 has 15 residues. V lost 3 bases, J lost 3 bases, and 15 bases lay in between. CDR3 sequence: CASSSLGLFEETQYF. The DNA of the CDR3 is TGCGCCAGCAGCTCCCTTGGACTATTTGAAGAGACCCAGTACTTC.

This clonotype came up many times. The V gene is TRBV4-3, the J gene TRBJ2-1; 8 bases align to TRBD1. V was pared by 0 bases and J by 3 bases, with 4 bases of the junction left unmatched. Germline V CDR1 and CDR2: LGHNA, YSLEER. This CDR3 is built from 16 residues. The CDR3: CASSQDRTGNYNEQFF. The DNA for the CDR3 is TGCGCCAGCAGCCAAGATCGGACAGGGAACTACAATGAGCAGTTCTTC.

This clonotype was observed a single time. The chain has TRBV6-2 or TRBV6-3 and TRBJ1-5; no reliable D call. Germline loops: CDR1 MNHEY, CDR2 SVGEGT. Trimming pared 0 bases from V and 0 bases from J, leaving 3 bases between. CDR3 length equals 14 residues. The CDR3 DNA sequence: TGTGCCAGCAGTTACTCTTTTAGCAATCAGCCCCAGCATTTT. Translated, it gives CASSYSFSNQPQHF.

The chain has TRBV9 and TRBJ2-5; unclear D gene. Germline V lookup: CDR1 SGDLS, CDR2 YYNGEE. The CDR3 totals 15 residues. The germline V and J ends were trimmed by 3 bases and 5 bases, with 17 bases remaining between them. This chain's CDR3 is CASSAGTWLSETQYF. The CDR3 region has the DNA TGTGCCAGCAGCGCCGGAACTTGGTTGTCGGAGACCCAGTACTTC.

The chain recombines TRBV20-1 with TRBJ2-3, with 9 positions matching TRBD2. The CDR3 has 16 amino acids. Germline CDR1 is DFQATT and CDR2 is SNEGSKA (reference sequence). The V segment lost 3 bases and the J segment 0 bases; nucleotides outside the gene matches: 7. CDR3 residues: CSARLAGPQSTDTQYF. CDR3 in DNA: TGCAGTGCTAGGCTAGCGGGACCACAAAGCACAGATACGCAGTATTTT.

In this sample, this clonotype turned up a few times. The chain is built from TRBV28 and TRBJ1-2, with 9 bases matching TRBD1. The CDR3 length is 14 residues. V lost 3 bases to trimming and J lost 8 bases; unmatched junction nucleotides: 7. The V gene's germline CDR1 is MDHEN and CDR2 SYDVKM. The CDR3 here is CASSFPDRGGGYTF. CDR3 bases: TGTGCCAGCAGTTTCCCGGACAGGGGAGGAGGCTACACCTTC.

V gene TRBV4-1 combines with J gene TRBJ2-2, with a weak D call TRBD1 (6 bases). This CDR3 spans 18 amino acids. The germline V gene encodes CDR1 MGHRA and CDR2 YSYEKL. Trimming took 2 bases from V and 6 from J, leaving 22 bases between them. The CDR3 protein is CASSQLSQGLTGPGELFF. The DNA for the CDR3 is TGCGCCAGCAGCCAACTATCTCAGGGATTGACAGGACCCGGGGAGCTGTTTTTT.

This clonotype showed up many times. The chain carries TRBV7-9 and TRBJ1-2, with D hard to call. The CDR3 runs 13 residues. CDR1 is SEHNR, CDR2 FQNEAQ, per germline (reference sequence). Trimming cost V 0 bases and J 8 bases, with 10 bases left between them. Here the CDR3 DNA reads TGTGCCAGCAGCTTAGCGAGGGAATACGGCTACACCTTC. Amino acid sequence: CASSLAREYGYTF.

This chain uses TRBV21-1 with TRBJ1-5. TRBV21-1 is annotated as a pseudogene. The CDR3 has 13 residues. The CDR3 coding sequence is TGTGTCAAGCGGTACTATAGCAATCAGCCCCAGCATTTT. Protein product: CVKRYYSNQPQHF.

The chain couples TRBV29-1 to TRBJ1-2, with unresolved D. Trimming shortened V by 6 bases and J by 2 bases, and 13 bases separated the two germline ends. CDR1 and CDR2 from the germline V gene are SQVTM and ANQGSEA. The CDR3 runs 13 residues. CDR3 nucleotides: TGCAGCGTCTTAAAGACCGAGAACTATGGCTACACCTTC. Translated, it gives CSVLKTENYGYTF.

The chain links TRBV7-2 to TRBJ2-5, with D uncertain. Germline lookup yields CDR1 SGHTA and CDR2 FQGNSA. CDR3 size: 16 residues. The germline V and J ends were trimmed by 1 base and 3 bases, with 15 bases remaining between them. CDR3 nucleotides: TGTGCCAGCAGCTTAGGCTTGGGTCAGCTCAAAGAGACCCAGTACTTC. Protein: CASSLGLGQLKETQYF.

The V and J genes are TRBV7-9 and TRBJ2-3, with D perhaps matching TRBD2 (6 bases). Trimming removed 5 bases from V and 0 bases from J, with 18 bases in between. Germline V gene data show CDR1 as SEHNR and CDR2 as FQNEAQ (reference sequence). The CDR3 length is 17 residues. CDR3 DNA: TGTGCCAGCAGCCCGGGGGTCCTATACACTAGCACAGATACGCAGTATTTT. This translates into CASSPGVLYTSTDTQYF.

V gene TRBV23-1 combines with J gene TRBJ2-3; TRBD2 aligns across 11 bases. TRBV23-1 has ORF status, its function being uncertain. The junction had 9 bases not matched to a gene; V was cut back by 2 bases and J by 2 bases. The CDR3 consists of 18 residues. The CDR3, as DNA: TGCGCCAGCAGTCAAATACGGGAACTAGCGGGAGCCACAGATACGCAGTATTTT. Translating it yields CASSQIRELAGATDTQYF.

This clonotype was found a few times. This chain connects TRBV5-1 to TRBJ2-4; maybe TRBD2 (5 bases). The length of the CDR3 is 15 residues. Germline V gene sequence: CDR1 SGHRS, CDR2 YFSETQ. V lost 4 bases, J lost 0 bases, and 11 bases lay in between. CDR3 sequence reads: CASSPRLRAKNIQYF. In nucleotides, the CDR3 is TGCGCCAGCAGCCCGAGACTAAGAGCCAAAAACATTCAGTACTTC.

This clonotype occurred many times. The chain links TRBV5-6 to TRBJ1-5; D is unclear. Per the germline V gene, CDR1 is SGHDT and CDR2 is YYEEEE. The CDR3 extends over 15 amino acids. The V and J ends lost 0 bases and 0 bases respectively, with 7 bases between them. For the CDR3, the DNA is TGTGCCAGCAGCTTGGGGGTTAATAGCAATCAGCCCCAGCATTTT. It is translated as CASSLGVNSNQPQHF.

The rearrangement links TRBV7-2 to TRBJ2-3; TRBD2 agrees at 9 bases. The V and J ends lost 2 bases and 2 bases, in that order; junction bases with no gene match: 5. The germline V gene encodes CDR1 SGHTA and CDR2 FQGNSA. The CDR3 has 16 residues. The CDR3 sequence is CASSLRGTSTTDTQYF. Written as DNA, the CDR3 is TGTGCCAGCAGCTTAAGAGGGACTAGCACCACAGATACGCAGTATTTT.